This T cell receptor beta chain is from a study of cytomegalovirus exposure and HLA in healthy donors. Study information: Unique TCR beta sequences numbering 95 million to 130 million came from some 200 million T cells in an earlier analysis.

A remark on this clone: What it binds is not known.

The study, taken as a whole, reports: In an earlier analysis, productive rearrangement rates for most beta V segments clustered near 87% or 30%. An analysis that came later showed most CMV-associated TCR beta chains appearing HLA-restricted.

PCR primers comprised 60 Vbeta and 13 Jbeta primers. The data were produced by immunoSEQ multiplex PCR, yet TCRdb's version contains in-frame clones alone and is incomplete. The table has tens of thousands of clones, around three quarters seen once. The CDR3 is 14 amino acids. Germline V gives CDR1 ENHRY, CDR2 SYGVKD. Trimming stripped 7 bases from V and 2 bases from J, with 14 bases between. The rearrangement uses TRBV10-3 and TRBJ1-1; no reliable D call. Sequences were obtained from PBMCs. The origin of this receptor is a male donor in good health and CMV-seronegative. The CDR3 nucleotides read TGTGCCATCACCTCCGACACGCGAAACACTGAAGCTTTCTTT. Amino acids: CAITSDTRNTEAFF.